Below are 25 T cell receptor beta chains sequenced from a single sample in a study of a mutant IDH1 vaccine in newly diagnosed glioma. Generated by immunoSEQ multiplex PCR, the TCRdb table keeps only in-frame clones and is missing some. The sample includes 90,000 to 100,000 clones, around nine tenths of them seen just once. Noted time point: baseline, week 1 (first vaccination visit). Treatment meaning: pre-vaccination baseline after standard-of-care therapy. The sample was PBMCs, taken from a glioma patient treated with radiotherapy, temozolomide or both. These receptors all stem from a woman in her fifties or sixties with glioma.

V is TRBV6-1 and J is TRBJ2-3, with D perhaps TRBD2 (6 bases). V lost 1 base and J lost 7, with 15 bases in between. The CDR3 contains 15 residues. Germline CDR1 MNHNS, CDR2 SASEGT. CDR3 nucleotide sequence: TGTGCCAGCAGTGAAGGGCGGGGCCCGGGGAATACGCAGTATTTT. This gives the protein CASSEGRGPGNTQYF.

The gene calls are TRBV19 and TRBJ1-1; D gene uncertain. Per the germline V gene, CDR1 is LNHDA and CDR2 is SQIVND (reference sequence). Trimming removed 9 bases from V and 6 bases from J, with 14 bases in between. CDR3 length: 12 amino acids. The CDR3 reads CASQGFWAEAFF. As DNA, the CDR3 is TGTGCCAGCCAAGGGTTTTGGGCTGAAGCTTTCTTT.

This chain links TRBV6-1 with TRBJ1-5; maybe TRBD1 (5 bases). V was cut by 6 bases and J by 1 base, with 10 bases left in between. The germline CDR1 and CDR2 sequences are MNHNS and SASEGT. This CDR3 has 14 residues. The DNA for the CDR3 is TGTGCCAGCAGACTCCGGGACAGCAATCAGCCCCAGCATTTT. It specifies CASRLRDSNQPQHF.

Turning to this clone: A read error may account for a junction end that differs from germline. J is TRBJ2-5 and V is TRBV7-7; a weak D match, TRBD2 (6 bases). Germline V gives CDR1 SSHAT, CDR2 FNYEAQ (reference sequence). This CDR3 comprises 15 residues. CDR3 region: CASSLGRELSETQYF. In DNA form, the CDR3 reads TGTGCTAGCAGCTTAGGACGGGAGCTGTCGGAGACCCAGTACTTC.

The chain joins TRBV4-1 to TRBJ1-5; a weak D match, TRBD1 (6 bases). Looked up from germline, CDR1 is MGHRA and CDR2 is YSYEKL. V was trimmed by 5 bases and J by 6 bases, leaving 14 bases between them. This CDR3 has 14 residues. This chain's CDR3 is CASSSLQGGQPQHF. In DNA, the CDR3 is TGCGCCAGCAGCAGTCTACAGGGAGGTCAGCCCCAGCATTTT.

This CDR3 is CASSQRGDTQYF. The CDR3 DNA follows: TGTGCCAGCAGCCAAAGAGGAGATACGCAGTATTTT. V usage is TRBV27 and J usage is TRBJ2-3; no clear D gene. The V end lost 6 bases, the J end lost 5 bases, and 9 bases lay between the germline ends. The CDR3 has 12 residues. The germline gives CDR1 MNHEY, CDR2 SMNVEV (reference sequence).

The chain has TRBV5-6 and TRBJ2-7; 12 bases match TRBD2. The germline V gene encodes CDR1 SGHDT and CDR2 YYEEEE. The V segment lost 2 bases and the J segment 0 bases; nucleotides outside the gene matches: 9. This CDR3 spans 18 amino acids. The CDR3 protein is CASSLILGLAGTSYEQYF. The DNA of the CDR3 is TGTGCCAGCAGCTTAATACTAGGACTAGCGGGGACCTCCTACGAGCAGTACTTC.

V gene TRBV9 combines with J gene TRBJ1-6, with D uncertain. The length of the CDR3 is 12 residues. Trimming pared 1 base from V and 10 bases from J, leaving 6 bases between. Germline CDR1 is SGDLS and CDR2 is YYNGEE. The chain's CDR3 is CASSVSGSPLHF. CDR3 bases: TGTGCCAGCAGCGTATCAGGCTCACCCCTCCACTTT.

The chain uses TRBV28 and TRBJ2-1; D remains ambiguous. The CDR3 totals 11 residues. In germline, CDR1 is MDHEN, CDR2 SYDVKM. Trimming cost V 7 bases and J 4 bases, with 5 bases left between them. CDR3 sequence (DNA): TGTGCCAGCACCCGATACAATGAGCAGTTCTTC. It encodes CASTRYNEQFF.

As for this clone: The sample holds other DNA sequences that translate to the same CDR3. The chain has TRBV7-3 and TRBJ2-1, with 9 positions matching TRBD1. J lost 5 bases, V lost 6 bases, and 2 bases had no gene match. Germline assignment: CDR1 SGHTA and CDR2 FQGTGA. This CDR3 contains 13 residues. CDR3 sequence (DNA): TGTGCCAGCAGTTGGGACAGGGACAATGAGCAGTTCTTC. Amino acids: CASSWDRDNEQFF.

The rearrangement uses TRBV30 and TRBJ2-5; D assignment may be TRBD1 or TRBD2 (6 bases each). Near its end, the DNA agrees better with TRBJ2-7, so the J call may be wrong. Germline assignment: CDR1 GTSNPN and CDR2 SVGIG (reference sequence). The CDR3 covers 15 residues. For the CDR3, the DNA is TGTGCCTGGCGAACCCCTGACAGGACTAACTACGAGCAGTACTTC. This sequence encodes CAWRTPDRTNYEQYF.

The gene calls are TRBV27 and TRBJ1-5, with D tentatively TRBD1 (5 bases). Per the germline V gene, CDR1 is MNHEY and CDR2 is SMNVEV (reference sequence). This CDR3 region has 15 residues. Trimming stripped 2 bases from V and 1 base from J, with 9 bases between. The CDR3 DNA reads TGTGCCAGCAGTTTACAGGGTGTAAGCAATCAGCCCCAGCATTTT. It codes for CASSLQGVSNQPQHF.

The chain is built from TRBV4-1 and TRBJ1-3; D uncertain. From germline, CDR1 is MGHRA and CDR2 YSYEKL. V was clipped by 3 bases and J by 0 bases, with 12 bases between them. CDR3 length: 16 amino acids. CDR3: CASSQFTGSSGNTIYF. CDR3 nucleotide sequence: TGCGCCAGCAGCCAGTTTACGGGGAGCTCTGGAAACACCATATATTTT.

The CDR3 loop reads CSVLPGQVPGGGQPQHF. Here the CDR3 DNA reads TGCAGCGTCCTCCCGGGACAGGTTCCCGGGGGCGGACAGCCCCAGCATTTT. V and J are TRBV29-1 and TRBJ1-5, with 8 bases fitting TRBD1. The trim removed 6 bases at V and 7 bases at J, leaving 20 bases unmatched. The CDR3 is made up of 17 amino acids. Germline V lookup: CDR1 SQVTM, CDR2 ANQGSEA.

About this clone itself: The junction differs from germline at one of its ends, possibly a read error. The chain is built from TRBV7-7 and TRBJ1-1; D is unclear. CDR1 SSHAT and CDR2 FNYEAQ come from the germline V gene (reference sequence). The CDR3 totals 14 residues. In DNA, the CDR3 is TGTGCTAGCAGCTCGGACTCGGGATCCTTGGTTGCTTTCTTT. Residues: CASSSDSGSLVAFF.

The chain has TRBV6-1 and TRBJ2-7, with 8 bases fitting TRBD2. This CDR3 region has 15 residues. Germline loops: CDR1 MNHNS, CDR2 SASEGT. Trimming took 5 bases from V and 5 from J; bases not matched to a gene: 11. The CDR3 here is CASSRRSGGENEQYF. Written as DNA, the CDR3 is TGTGCCAGCAGTCGGAGGTCCGGGGGGGAGAACGAGCAGTACTTC.

The V call is TRBV15, the J call TRBJ1-4; tentative D call: TRBD1 (5 bases). V was clipped by 0 bases and J by 10 bases, with 6 bases between them. The CDR3 is 12 residues long. Germline CDR1 LNHNV, CDR2 YYDKDF (reference sequence). The DNA of the CDR3 is TGTGCCACCAGCAGAGATAGGGGAAAACTGTTTTTT. It codes for CATSRDRGKLFF.

The rearrangement links TRBV27 to TRBJ2-1, with TRBD1 as a possible D gene (6 bases). The CDR3 consists of 14 residues. V gave up 4 bases and J gave up 7 bases, with 14 bases separating them. Germline lookup yields CDR1 MNHEY and CDR2 SMNVEV (reference sequence). The CDR3 bases are TGTGCCAGCAGTTGGGCAGGGGAAAGAAATGAGCAGTTCTTC. This gives the protein CASSWAGERNEQFF.

V is TRBV11-1 and J is TRBJ2-1; D possibly corresponds to TRBD2 (5 bases). The CDR3 sequence is 16 residues long. V was pared by 1 base and J by 6 bases, with 16 bases between. Germline V gene lookup returns CDR1 SGHAT and CDR2 FQDESV (reference sequence). The CDR3 DNA reads TGTGCCAGCAGCTTAGAAGGACTGACGATCGGCAATGAGCAGTTCTTC. It is translated as CASSLEGLTIGNEQFF.

This clone appeared a single time. The CDR3 sequence: CASSARGRITPNTEAFF. CDR3 nucleotide sequence: TGTGCCAGCAGCGCGAGGGGGAGGATAACTCCGAACACTGAAGCTTTCTTT. V and J are TRBV9 and TRBJ1-1; tentative D call: TRBD1 (6 bases). Trimming removed 3 bases from V and 1 base from J, with 19 bases in between. Germline CDR1 SGDLS, CDR2 YYNGEE. The CDR3 length is 17 residues.

The chain has TRBV18 and TRBJ2-3, with D maybe TRBD2 (6 bases). The CDR3 is made up of 16 amino acids. Per germline, CDR1 KGHSH and CDR2 LQKENI. V gave up 0 bases and J gave up 2 bases, with 12 bases separating them. The CDR3 sequence: CASSPPGLLPTDTQYF. CDR3 in DNA: TGTGCCAGCTCACCACCAGGACTACTCCCCACAGATACGCAGTATTTT.

The rearrangement joins TRBV5-4 to TRBJ1-1; no clear D gene. Trimming stripped 2 bases from V and 2 bases from J, with 4 bases between. Germline assignment: CDR1 SGHNT and CDR2 YYREEE (reference sequence). This CDR3 contains 12 residues. The CDR3 sequence: CASSFTNTEAFF. In DNA form, the CDR3 reads TGTGCCAGCAGCTTCACCAACACTGAAGCTTTCTTT.

J is TRBJ2-7 and V is TRBV2; D remains ambiguous. This CDR3 region has 12 residues. Germline CDR1 is SNHLY and CDR2 is FYNNEI. Trimming took 1 base from V and 4 from J, leaving 5 bases between them. The CDR3 loop is CASSEDGYEQYF. In nucleotides, the CDR3 is TGTGCCAGCAGTGAAGATGGGTACGAGCAGTACTTC.

The chain carries TRBV9 and TRBJ2-3; no firm D call. Trimming took 1 base from V and 2 from J, leaving 11 bases between them. Looked up from germline, CDR1 is SGDLS and CDR2 is YYNGEE. This CDR3 has 15 residues. The CDR3 reads CASSVLGGPTDTQYF. For the CDR3, the DNA is TGTGCCAGCAGCGTATTGGGCGGTCCCACAGATACGCAGTATTTT.

The V call is TRBV10-3, the J call TRBJ1-5; 7 nucleotides line up with TRBD1. V shed 5 bases, J shed 7 bases, and the junction held 8 bases outside the gene matches. Germline assignment: CDR1 ENHRY and CDR2 SYGVKD. This CDR3 is built from 14 residues. CDR3 bases: TGTGCCATCAGTACGGGACAGTGGGAACAGCCCCAGCATTTT. Protein product: CAISTGQWEQPQHF.